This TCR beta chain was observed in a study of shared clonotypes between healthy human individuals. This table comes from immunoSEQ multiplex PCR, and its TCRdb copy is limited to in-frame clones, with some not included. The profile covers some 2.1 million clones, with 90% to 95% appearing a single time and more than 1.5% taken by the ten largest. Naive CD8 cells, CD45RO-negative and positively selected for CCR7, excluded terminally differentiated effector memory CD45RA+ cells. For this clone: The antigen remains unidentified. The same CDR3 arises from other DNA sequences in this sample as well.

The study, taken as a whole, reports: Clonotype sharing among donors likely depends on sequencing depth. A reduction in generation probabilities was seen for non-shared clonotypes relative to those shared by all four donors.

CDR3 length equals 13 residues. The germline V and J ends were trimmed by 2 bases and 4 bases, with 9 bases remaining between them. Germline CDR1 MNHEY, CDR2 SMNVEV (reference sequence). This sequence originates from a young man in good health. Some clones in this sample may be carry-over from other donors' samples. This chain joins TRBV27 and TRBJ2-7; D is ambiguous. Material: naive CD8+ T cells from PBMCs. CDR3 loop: CASSLGPGYEQYF. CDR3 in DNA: TGTGCCAGCAGTTTAGGCCCTGGGTACGAGCAGTACTTC.